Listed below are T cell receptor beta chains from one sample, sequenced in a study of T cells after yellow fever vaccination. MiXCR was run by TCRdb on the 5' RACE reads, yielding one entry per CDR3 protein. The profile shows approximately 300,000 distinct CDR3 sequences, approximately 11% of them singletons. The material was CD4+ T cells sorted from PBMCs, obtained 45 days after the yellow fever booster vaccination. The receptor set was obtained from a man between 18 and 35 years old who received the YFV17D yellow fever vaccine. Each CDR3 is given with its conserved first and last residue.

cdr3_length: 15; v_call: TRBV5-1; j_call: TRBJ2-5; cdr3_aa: CASSPGTGDKETQYF
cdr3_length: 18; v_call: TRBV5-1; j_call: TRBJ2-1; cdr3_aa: CASSPVGSGTSSYNEQFF
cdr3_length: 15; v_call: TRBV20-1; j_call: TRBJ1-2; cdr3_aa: CSARDRQRVNYGYTF
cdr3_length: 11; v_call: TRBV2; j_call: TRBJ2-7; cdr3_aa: CASRMGGVQYF
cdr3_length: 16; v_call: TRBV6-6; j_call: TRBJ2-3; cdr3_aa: CASRRTPGSGTDTQYF
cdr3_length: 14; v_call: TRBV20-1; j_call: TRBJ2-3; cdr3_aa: CSANSRGLRDTQYF
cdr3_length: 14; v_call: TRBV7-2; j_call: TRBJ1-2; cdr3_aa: CASSSDRALYGYTF
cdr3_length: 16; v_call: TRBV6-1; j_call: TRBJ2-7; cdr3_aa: CASSTDSLIPHIEQYF
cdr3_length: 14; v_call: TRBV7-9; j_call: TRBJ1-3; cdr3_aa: CASQTGPGGNTIYF
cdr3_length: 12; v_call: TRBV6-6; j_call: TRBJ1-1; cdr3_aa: CASSYLGPAAFF
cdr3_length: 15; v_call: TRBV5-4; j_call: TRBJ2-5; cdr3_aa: CASRNQGGRVETQYF
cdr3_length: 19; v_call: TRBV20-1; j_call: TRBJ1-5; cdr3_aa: CSARNRDRGRLGGNQPQHF
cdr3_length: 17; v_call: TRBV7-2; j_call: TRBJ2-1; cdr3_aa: CASSLLGGALSYNEQFF
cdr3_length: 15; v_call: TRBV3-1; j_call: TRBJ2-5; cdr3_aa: CASSQGEVAVETQYF
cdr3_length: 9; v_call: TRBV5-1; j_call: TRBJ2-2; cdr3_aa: CAKTGELFF
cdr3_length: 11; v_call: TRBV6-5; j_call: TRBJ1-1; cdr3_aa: CASTANTEAFF
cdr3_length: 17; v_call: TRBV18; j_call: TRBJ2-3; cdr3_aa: CASSPTPLGGTTDTQYF
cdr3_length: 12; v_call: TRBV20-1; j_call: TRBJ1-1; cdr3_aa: CSVRVGGRSAFF
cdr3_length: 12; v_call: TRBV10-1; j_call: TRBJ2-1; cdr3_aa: CASSNRVNEQFF
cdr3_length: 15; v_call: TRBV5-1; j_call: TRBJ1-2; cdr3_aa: CASSLGTGGGYGYTF
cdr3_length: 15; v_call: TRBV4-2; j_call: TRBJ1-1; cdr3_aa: CASSQLGARYTEAFF
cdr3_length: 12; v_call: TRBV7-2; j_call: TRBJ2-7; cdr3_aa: CASSLIGIEQYF
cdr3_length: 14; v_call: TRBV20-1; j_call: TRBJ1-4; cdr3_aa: CSARQDRVREKLFF
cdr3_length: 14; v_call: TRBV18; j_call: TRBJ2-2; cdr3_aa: CASSRGANTGELFF
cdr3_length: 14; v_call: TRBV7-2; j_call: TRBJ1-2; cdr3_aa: CASSSRGPNYGYTF
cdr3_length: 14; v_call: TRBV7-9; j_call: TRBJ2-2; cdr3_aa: CASSLKTTTGELFF
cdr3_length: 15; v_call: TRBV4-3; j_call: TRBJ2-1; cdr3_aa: CASSPRGTHYNEQFF
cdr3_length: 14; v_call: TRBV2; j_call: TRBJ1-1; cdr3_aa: CASNLGKMNTEAFF
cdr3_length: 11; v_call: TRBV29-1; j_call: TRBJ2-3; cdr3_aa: CSVGRQDTQYF
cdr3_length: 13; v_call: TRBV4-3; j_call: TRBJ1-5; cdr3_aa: CASSQDANQPQHF
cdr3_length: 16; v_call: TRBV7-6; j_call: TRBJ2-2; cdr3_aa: CASSSGTFTNTGELFF
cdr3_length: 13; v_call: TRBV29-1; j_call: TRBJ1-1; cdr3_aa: CSVELQSGTEAFF
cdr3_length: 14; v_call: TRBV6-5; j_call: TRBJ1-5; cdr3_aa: CASGVWGRGQPQHF
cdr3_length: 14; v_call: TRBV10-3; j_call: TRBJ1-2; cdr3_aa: CAIHSSGREGGYTF
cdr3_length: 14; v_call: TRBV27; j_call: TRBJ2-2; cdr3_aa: CASSPRGRAGELFF
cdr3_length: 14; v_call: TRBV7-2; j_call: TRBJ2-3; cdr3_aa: CASSSPNVGDTQYF
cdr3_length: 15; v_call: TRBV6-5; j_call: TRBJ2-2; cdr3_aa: CASSYRRRNTGELFF
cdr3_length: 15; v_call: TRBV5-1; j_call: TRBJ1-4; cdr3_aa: CASSLGTTTNEKLFF
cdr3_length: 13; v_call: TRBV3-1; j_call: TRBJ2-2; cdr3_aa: CASRYGNTGELFF
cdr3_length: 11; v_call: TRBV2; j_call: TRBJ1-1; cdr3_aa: CASELNTEAFF
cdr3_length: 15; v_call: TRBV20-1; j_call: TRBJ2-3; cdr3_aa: CSAPQRQGGADTQYF
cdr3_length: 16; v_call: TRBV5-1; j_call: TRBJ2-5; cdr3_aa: CASSPLQGRSQETQYF
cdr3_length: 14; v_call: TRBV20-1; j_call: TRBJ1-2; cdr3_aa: CSARDRNSNYGYTF
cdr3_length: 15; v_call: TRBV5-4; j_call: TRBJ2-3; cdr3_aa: CASSLGGTHTDTQYF
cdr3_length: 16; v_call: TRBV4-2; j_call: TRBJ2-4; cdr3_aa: CASSQWTGGAKNIQYF
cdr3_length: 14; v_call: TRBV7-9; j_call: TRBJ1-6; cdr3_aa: CASSLTGEDSPLHF
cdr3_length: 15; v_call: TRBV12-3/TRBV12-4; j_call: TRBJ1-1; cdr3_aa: CASSLRRAVNTEAFF
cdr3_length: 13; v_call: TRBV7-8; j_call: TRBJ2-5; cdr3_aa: CASSLSGGETQYF
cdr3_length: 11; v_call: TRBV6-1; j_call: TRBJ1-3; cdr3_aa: CASSEGNTIYF
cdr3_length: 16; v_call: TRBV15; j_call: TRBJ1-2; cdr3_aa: CATSRGPGQGLYGYTF
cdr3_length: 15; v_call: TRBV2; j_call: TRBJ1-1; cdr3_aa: CASSDRRALGPEAFF
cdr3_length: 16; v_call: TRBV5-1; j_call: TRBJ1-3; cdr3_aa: CASSLDSTISGNTIYF
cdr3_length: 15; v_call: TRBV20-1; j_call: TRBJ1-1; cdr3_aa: CSAATGLRRRTEAFF
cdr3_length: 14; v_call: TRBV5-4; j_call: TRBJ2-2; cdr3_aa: CASRRDSATGELFF